A single sample gave rise to the 10 T cell receptor beta chains below, sequenced in a study of blood T cells in healthy people across ages. PCR was performed a second time for about 7 to 11 cycles using a sample-barcoded 5' primer and a J-beta primer mix. MiXCR, run by TCRdb on the 5' RACE reads, gives a single entry per CDR3 protein. The data hold roughly 800,000 distinct CDR3 sequences, with about 37% observed a single time. The sample taken for sequencing was blood. Receptors originate from a man in his late teens or twenties in good health.

The table lists this clonotype with a few counts. The V and J genes are TRBV20-1 and TRBJ1-6; D is undetermined. The germline V and J ends were trimmed by 6 bases and 0 bases, with 18 bases remaining between them. This CDR3 has 17 residues. Germline V lookup: CDR1 DFQATT, CDR2 SNEGSKA (reference sequence). The CDR3 region is CSAQGPTTSSYNSPLHF. The CDR3 nucleotides are TGCAGTGCGCAAGGACCCACCACGAGCTCCTATAATTCACCCCTCCACTTT.

This clonotype was counted a few times. The chain recombines TRBV20-1 with TRBJ2-5, with D possibly being TRBD1 (5 bases). Germline CDR1 DFQATT, CDR2 SNEGSKA (reference sequence). V lost 2 bases to trimming and J lost 0 bases, with 7 bases between them. The CDR3 is 13 residues long. The CDR3 is CSARLTDQETQYF. CDR3 sequence (DNA): TGCAGTGCTAGACTGACAGACCAAGAGACCCAGTACTTC.

The chain employs TRBV2 and TRBJ2-7, with D possibly being TRBD1 (6 bases). The CDR3 is 14 residues long. The ends were cut back, 5 bases at V and 4 bases at J, with 15 bases in the middle. Germline CDR1 is SNHLY and CDR2 is FYNNEI. The CDR3 coding sequence is TGTGCCAGCAGTCCCCCCCAGGGGACGTACGAGCAGTACTTC. Amino acids: CASSPPQGTYEQYF.

This clonotype showed up just a few times. The chain combines TRBV28 with TRBJ1-5; D is uncertain. The CDR3 covers 15 residues. CDR1 MDHEN and CDR2 SYDVKM come from the germline V gene. V was cut by 5 bases and J by 3 bases, with 14 bases left in between. The CDR3 DNA reads TGTGCCAGCAGTGGGAACCGGGTCCACAATCAGCCCCAGCATTTT. Encoded protein: CASSGNRVHNQPQHF.

This clonotype was observed a handful of times. The rearrangement joins TRBV20-1 to TRBJ2-3; 9 bases match TRBD2. In germline, CDR1 is DFQATT, CDR2 SNEGSKA (reference sequence). CDR3 size: 15 residues. The junction had 9 bases not matched to a gene; V was cut back by 4 bases and J by 4 bases. Here the CDR3 DNA reads TGCAGTGCTAACCCACTAGCGGGCGGGTCAGATACGCAGTATTTT. Its protein is CSANPLAGGSDTQYF.

This clonotype came up many times. This sequence joins TRBV5-6 and TRBJ2-3; 10 bases agree with TRBD2. This CDR3 contains 16 residues. In germline, CDR1 is SGHDT, CDR2 YYEEEE. V trimming: 4 bases; J trimming: 2 bases; junction bases outside the gene matches: 7. CDR3 in amino acids: CASSPKGLAVTDTQYF. The DNA for the CDR3 is TGTGCCAGCAGCCCGAAAGGACTAGCGGTCACAGATACGCAGTATTTT.

V gene TRBV5-1 combines with J gene TRBJ2-1, with TRBD2 as a possible D gene (5 bases). With 4 bases removed from V and 5 bases from J, the gap between germline ends came to 16 bases. The germline V gene has CDR1 SGHRS and CDR2 YFSETQ. The CDR3 runs 15 residues. CDR3 region: CASSPGVAPNNEQFF. In DNA, the CDR3 is TGCGCCAGCAGCCCGGGTGTAGCGCCTAACAATGAGCAGTTCTTC.

The table lists this clonotype with a few counts. The chain combines TRBV19 with TRBJ2-2; TRBD1 might be the D (7 bases). With 5 bases removed from V and 4 bases from J, the gap between germline ends came to 17 bases. CDR1 and CDR2 from the germline V gene are LNHDA and SQIVND (reference sequence). This CDR3 contains 16 residues. CDR3 nucleotide sequence: TGTGCCAGTAGTTGGAGGGGTGACAGGGTCACCGGGGAGCTGTTTTTT. As protein: CASSWRGDRVTGELFF.

This clonotype was found a few times. V usage is TRBV4-3 and J usage is TRBJ2-3; 9 positions match TRBD1. The V gene end was trimmed by 3 bases and the J gene end by 1 base; junction bases not matched to a gene: 11. The germline V gene has CDR1 LGHNA and CDR2 YSLEER. CDR3 length: 18 amino acids. In nucleotides, the CDR3 is TGCGCCAGCAGCCAGGACAGGGGAAAATTAGTTCGCACAGATACGCAGTATTTT. The encoded protein is CASSQDRGKLVRTDTQYF.

This chain joins TRBV7-8 and TRBJ1-1; D is ambiguous. Trimming took off 3 bases at V and 1 base at J, with 9 bases between the two ends. The CDR3 is 14 residues long. In germline, CDR1 is SGHVS, CDR2 FQNEAQ. The CDR3 DNA sequence: TGTGCCAGCAGCTTTAATGACCCGAACACTGAAGCTTTCTTT. It encodes CASSFNDPNTEAFF. The variable domain in full, with the rest retrieved from reference TRBV7-8 and TRBJ1-1, is GAGVSQSPRYKVAKRGQDVALRCDPISGHVSLFWYQQALGQGPEFLTYFQNEAQLDKSGLPSDRFFAERPEGSVSTLKIQRTQQEDSAVYLCASSFNDPNTEAFFGQGTRLTVV.